The rows below give T cell receptor beta chains drawn from one sample of a study of early T cells in non-severe SARS-CoV-2 infection. Each CDR3 protein gets one entry after TCRdb re-called the 5' RACE reads with MiXCR. Of about 100,000 distinct CDR3 sequences listed, less than 15% are singletons. The material sequenced was whole blood. These receptor sequences come from an adult who was a healthcare worker with PCR-confirmed SARS-CoV-2 infection or an uninfected control (not recorded which). Both conserved end residues are part of each CDR3. Each record gives: J gene, V gene, D gene, clone size, CDR3 protein, CDR3 DNA. The D gene is left open where the match is weak. Size values are once, few and many counts, or a class for expanded clones, and some rows have none.

j_call: TRBJ2-3
v_call: TRBV10-3
d_call: .
clone_size: many
cdr3_aa: CAITPGVEDTQYF
cdr3_nt: TGTGCCATCACCCCAGGGGTGGAAGATACGCAGTATTTT

j_call: TRBJ1-4
v_call: TRBV5-6
d_call: .
clone_size: .
cdr3_aa: CASSLNWGRDEKLFF
cdr3_nt: TGTGCCAGCAGCTTGAATTGGGGAAGAGATGAAAAACTGTTTTTT

j_call: TRBJ2-3
v_call: TRBV20-1
d_call: .
clone_size: .
cdr3_aa: CSVPTWGRASTDTQYF
cdr3_nt: TGCAGTGTACCAACCTGGGGCAGGGCATCTACAGATACGCAGTATTTT

j_call: TRBJ2-3
v_call: TRBV20-1
d_call: .
clone_size: .
cdr3_aa: CSAPGPMADTQYF
cdr3_nt: TGCAGTGCTCCCGGACCTATGGCAGATACGCAGTATTTT

j_call: TRBJ2-1
v_call: TRBV20-1
d_call: .
clone_size: .
cdr3_aa: CSANKNGEQFF
cdr3_nt: TGCAGTGCCAACAAGAACGGTGAGCAGTTCTTC

j_call: TRBJ1-1
v_call: TRBV7-2
d_call: .
clone_size: many
cdr3_aa: CASSLSTGPNTEAFF
cdr3_nt: TGTGCCAGCAGCTTGTCAACAGGACCGAACACTGAAGCTTTCTTT

j_call: TRBJ1-1
v_call: TRBV7-9
d_call: .
clone_size: .
cdr3_aa: CASSQDRRFWAFF
cdr3_nt: TGTGCCAGCAGCCAAGACAGGCGATTTTGGGCTTTCTTT

j_call: TRBJ1-5
v_call: TRBV15
d_call: TRBD1
clone_size: many
cdr3_aa: CATSRGTGGGQPQHF
cdr3_nt: TGTGCCACCAGCAGAGGCACAGGGGGTGGTCAGCCCCAGCATTTT

j_call: TRBJ1-3
v_call: TRBV18
d_call: .
clone_size: .
cdr3_aa: CASSLPGSNSGNTIYF
cdr3_nt: TGTGCCAGCTCACTCCCCGGCTCCAACTCTGGAAACACCATATATTTT

j_call: TRBJ2-3
v_call: TRBV7-8
d_call: .
clone_size: .
cdr3_aa: CASSLDQIRQDTQYF
cdr3_nt: TGTGCCAGCAGCTTAGATCAGATCAGACAAGATACGCAGTATTTT

j_call: TRBJ1-1
v_call: TRBV20-1
d_call: .
clone_size: many
cdr3_aa: CSASKSTNTEAFF
cdr3_nt: TGCAGTGCTAGCAAGTCCACGAACACTGAAGCTTTCTTT

j_call: TRBJ2-1
v_call: TRBV12-3/TRBV12-4
d_call: .
clone_size: few
cdr3_aa: CASSTQGSSLSRFF
cdr3_nt: TGTGCCAGCAGTACTCAGGGGAGCTCCCTCAGTCGGTTCTTC

j_call: TRBJ2-1
v_call: TRBV2
d_call: TRBD2
clone_size: .
cdr3_aa: CASRGGLGNEQFF
cdr3_nt: TGTGCCAGCCGGGGGGGCCTAGGCAATGAGCAGTTCTTC

j_call: TRBJ1-3
v_call: TRBV7-9
d_call: .
clone_size: once
cdr3_aa: CASSLTALSGNTIYF
cdr3_nt: TGTGCCAGCAGCTTGACAGCTCTCTCTGGAAACACCATATATTTT

j_call: TRBJ2-1
v_call: TRBV29-1
d_call: .
clone_size: few
cdr3_aa: CSADTTDSYNEQFF
cdr3_nt: TGCAGCGCAGACACGACCGACTCCTACAATGAGCAGTTCTTC

j_call: TRBJ1-1
v_call: TRBV10-2
d_call: TRBD1
clone_size: once
cdr3_aa: CASSGAGGRNTEAFF
cdr3_nt: TGCGCCAGCAGTGGCGCAGGGGGCCGGAACACTGAAGCTTTCTTT

j_call: TRBJ1-5
v_call: TRBV7-8
d_call: TRBD1
clone_size: many
cdr3_aa: CASSVQGNQPQHF
cdr3_nt: TGTGCCAGCAGCGTACAGGGGAATCAGCCCCAGCATTTT

j_call: TRBJ1-4
v_call: TRBV28
d_call: .
clone_size: few
cdr3_aa: CASRVRQEKLFF
cdr3_nt: TGTGCCAGCAGGGTCCGCCAGGAAAAACTGTTTTTT

j_call: TRBJ2-1
v_call: TRBV9
d_call: .
clone_size: few
cdr3_aa: CASSPSLSGGQVFYNEQFF
cdr3_nt: TGTGCCAGCAGCCCTAGTCTGAGCGGGGGACAGGTATTCTACAATGAGCAGTTCTTC

j_call: TRBJ2-1
v_call: TRBV10-1
d_call: .
clone_size: .
cdr3_aa: CASSDLQVPSRNEQFF
cdr3_nt: TGCGCCAGCAGCGACCTACAGGTCCCCTCGAGGAATGAGCAGTTCTTC

j_call: TRBJ1-1
v_call: TRBV12-3/TRBV12-4
d_call: TRBD1
clone_size: .
cdr3_aa: CASSPRTGQNTEAFF
cdr3_nt: TGTGCCAGCAGTCCCAGGACAGGTCAGAACACTGAAGCTTTCTTT

j_call: TRBJ2-2
v_call: TRBV3-1
d_call: TRBD2
clone_size: .
cdr3_aa: CASSRLLAANTGELFF
cdr3_nt: TGTGCCAGCAGCCGATTACTAGCGGCCAACACCGGGGAGCTGTTTTTT

j_call: TRBJ2-1
v_call: TRBV20-1
d_call: .
clone_size: few
cdr3_aa: CSARFDEQFF
cdr3_nt: TGCAGTGCTAGATTTGATGAGCAGTTCTTC

j_call: TRBJ2-4
v_call: TRBV28
d_call: .
clone_size: .
cdr3_aa: CASSFTGFVKNIQYF
cdr3_nt: TGTGCCAGCAGTTTCACGGGGTTTGTCAAAAACATTCAGTACTTC

j_call: TRBJ2-5
v_call: TRBV20-1
d_call: TRBD2
clone_size: .
cdr3_aa: CSARTSGAGTQYF
cdr3_nt: TGCAGTGCTAGGACTAGCGGGGCGGGGACCCAGTACTTC

j_call: TRBJ1-5
v_call: TRBV6-5
d_call: TRBD1
clone_size: .
cdr3_aa: CASKGTGGNQPQHF
cdr3_nt: TGTGCCAGCAAAGGGACAGGGGGCAATCAGCCCCAGCATTTT

j_call: TRBJ2-1
v_call: TRBV11-3
d_call: .
clone_size: many
cdr3_aa: CASSFSGFYNEQFF
cdr3_nt: TGTGCCAGCAGCTTCAGCGGGTTTTACAATGAGCAGTTCTTC

j_call: TRBJ2-5
v_call: TRBV7-3
d_call: TRBD1
clone_size: few
cdr3_aa: CASSSGQGGQETQYF
cdr3_nt: TGTGCCAGCAGCTCCGGACAGGGGGGACAAGAGACCCAGTACTTC

j_call: TRBJ1-1
v_call: TRBV28
d_call: TRBD1
clone_size: many
cdr3_aa: CASSRTGTMNTEAFF
cdr3_nt: TGTGCCAGCAGCCGGACAGGGACCATGAACACTGAAGCTTTCTTT

j_call: TRBJ2-2
v_call: TRBV7-6
d_call: TRBD1
clone_size: few
cdr3_aa: CASSHGTGIPGELFF
cdr3_nt: TGTGCCAGCAGCCACGGGACAGGGATACCCGGGGAGCTGTTTTTT

j_call: TRBJ2-7
v_call: TRBV7-9
d_call: .
clone_size: .
cdr3_aa: CASSPMAMSEQYF
cdr3_nt: TGTGCCAGCAGCCCAATGGCAATGAGCGAGCAGTACTTC

j_call: TRBJ2-2
v_call: TRBV27
d_call: TRBD1
clone_size: few
cdr3_aa: CATRQGVETGELFF
cdr3_nt: TGTGCCACCCGACAGGGGGTCGAGACCGGGGAGCTGTTTTTT

j_call: TRBJ1-5
v_call: TRBV6-2/TRBV6-3
d_call: TRBD1
clone_size: .
cdr3_aa: CASSSRTGGWVQPQHF
cdr3_nt: TGTGCCAGCAGCTCCCGGACAGGGGGCTGGGTTCAGCCCCAGCATTTT